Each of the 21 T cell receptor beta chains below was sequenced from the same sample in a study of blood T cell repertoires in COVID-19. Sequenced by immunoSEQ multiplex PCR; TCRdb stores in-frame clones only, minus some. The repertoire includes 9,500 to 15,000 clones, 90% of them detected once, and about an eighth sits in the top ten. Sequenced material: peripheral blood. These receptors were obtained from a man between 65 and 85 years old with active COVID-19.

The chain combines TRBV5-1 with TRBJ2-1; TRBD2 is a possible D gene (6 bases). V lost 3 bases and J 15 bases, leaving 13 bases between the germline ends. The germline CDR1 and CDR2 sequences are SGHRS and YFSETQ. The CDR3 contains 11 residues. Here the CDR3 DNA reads TGCGCCAGCAGCTCCTCAGGGAGGTCGTTCTTC. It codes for CASSSSGRSFF.

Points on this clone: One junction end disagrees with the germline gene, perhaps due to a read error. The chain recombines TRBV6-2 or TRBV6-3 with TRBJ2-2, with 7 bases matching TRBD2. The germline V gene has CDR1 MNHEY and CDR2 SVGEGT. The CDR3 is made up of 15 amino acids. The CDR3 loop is CASRYSGGITGELFF. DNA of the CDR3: TGTGCCAGCAGATACTCCGGGGGGATCACCGGGGAGCTGTTTTTT.

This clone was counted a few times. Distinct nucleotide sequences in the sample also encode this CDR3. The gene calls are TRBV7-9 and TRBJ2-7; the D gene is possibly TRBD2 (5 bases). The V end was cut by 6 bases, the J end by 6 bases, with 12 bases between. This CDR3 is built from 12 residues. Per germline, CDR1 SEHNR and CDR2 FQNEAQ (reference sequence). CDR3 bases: TGTGCCAGCAGACTAGTCGCCGCCGAGCAGTACTTC. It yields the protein CASRLVAAEQYF.

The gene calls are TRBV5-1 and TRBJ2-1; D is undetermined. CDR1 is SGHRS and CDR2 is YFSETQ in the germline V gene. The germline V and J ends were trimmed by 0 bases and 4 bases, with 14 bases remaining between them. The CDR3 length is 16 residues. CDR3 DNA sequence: TGCGCCAGCAGCTTGGGGGCCTCACTTGTTTACAATGAGCAGTTCTTC. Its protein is CASSLGASLVYNEQFF.

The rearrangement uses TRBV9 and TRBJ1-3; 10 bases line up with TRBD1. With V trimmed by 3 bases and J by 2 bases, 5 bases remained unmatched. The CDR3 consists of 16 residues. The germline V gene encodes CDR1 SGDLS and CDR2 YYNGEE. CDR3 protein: CASSEGQGLTGNTIYF. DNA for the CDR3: TGTGCCAGCAGCGAGGGACAGGGGTTAACTGGAAACACCATATATTTT.

This CDR3 reads CASRYQRGGGELFF. CDR3 DNA sequence: TGTGCAAGTCGTTACCAGCGAGGAGGCGGGGAGCTGTTTTTT. The V and J genes are TRBV12-2 and TRBJ2-2; the DNA was not used to check the table's D call, TRBD2. TRBV12-2 is termed a pseudogene. The CDR3 contains 14 residues.

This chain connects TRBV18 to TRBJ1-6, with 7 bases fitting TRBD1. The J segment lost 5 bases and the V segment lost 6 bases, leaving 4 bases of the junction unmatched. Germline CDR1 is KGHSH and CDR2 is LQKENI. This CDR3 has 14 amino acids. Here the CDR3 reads CASSSGTDNSPLHF. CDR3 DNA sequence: TGTGCCAGCTCCTCCGGGACAGATAATTCACCCCTCCACTTT.

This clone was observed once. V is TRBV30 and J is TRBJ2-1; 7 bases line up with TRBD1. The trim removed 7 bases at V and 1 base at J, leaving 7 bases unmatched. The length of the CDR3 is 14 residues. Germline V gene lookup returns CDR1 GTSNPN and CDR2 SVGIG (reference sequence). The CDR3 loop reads CAYRRQGSYNEQFF. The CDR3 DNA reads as TGTGCCTACCGACGACAGGGTTCCTACAATGAGCAGTTCTTC.

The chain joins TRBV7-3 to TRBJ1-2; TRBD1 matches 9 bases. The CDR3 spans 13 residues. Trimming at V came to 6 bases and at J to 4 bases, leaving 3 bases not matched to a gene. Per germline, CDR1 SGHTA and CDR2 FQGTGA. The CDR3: CASRDRGAYGYTF. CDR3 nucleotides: TGTGCCAGCAGGGACAGGGGCGCCTATGGCTACACCTTC.

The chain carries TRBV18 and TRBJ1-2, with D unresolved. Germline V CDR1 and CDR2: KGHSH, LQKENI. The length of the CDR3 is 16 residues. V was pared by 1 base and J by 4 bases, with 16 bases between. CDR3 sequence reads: CASSPLLAGGTYGYTF. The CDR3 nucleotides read TGTGCCAGCTCACCACTTCTGGCAGGAGGAACCTATGGCTACACCTTC.

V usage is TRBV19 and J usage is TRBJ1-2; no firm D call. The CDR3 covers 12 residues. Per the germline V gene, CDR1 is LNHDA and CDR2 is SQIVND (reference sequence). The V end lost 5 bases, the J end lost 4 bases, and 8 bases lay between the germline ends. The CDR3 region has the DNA TGTGCCAGTAGTGAGGTGTCCTATGGCTACACCTTC. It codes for CASSEVSYGYTF.

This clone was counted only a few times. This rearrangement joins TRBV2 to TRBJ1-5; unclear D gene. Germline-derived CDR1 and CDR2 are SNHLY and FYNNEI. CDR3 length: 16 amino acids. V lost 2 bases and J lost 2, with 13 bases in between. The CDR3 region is CASSEHLWQGNQPQHF. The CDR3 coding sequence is TGTGCCAGCAGTGAACACCTTTGGCAGGGCAATCAGCCCCAGCATTTT.

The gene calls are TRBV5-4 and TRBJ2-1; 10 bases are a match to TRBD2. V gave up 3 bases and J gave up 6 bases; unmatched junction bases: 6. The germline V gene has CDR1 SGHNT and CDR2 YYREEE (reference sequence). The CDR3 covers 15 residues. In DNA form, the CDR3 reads TGTGCCAGCAGCTCCGGGACTAGCGAAACCAATGAGCAGTTCTTC. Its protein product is CASSSGTSETNEQFF. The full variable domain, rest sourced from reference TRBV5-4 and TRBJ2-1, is ETGVTQSPTHLIKTRGQQVTLRCSSQSGHNTVSWYQQALGQGPQFIFQYYREEENGRGNFPPRFSGLQFPNYSSELNVNALELDDSALYLCASSSGTSETNEQFFGPGTRLTVL.

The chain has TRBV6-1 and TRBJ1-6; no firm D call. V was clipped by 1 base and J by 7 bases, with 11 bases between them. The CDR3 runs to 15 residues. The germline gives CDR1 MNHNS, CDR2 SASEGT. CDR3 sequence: CASSEDLRGNSPLHF. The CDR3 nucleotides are TGTGCCAGCAGTGAAGATCTACGGGGAAATTCACCCCTCCACTTT.

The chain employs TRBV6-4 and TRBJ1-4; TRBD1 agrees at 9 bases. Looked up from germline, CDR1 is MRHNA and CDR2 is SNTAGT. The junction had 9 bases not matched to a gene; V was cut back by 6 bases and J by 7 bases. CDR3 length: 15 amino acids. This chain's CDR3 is CASRLRDRAIEKLFF. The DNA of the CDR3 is TGTGCCAGCAGACTCCGGGACAGGGCAATTGAAAAACTGTTTTTT.

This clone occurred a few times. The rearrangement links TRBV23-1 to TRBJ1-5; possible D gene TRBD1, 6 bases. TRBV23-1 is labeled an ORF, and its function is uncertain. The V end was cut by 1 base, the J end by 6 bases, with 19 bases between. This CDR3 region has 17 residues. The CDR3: CASSQYLQGSSGQPQHF. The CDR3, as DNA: TGCGCCAGCAGTCAATACCTACAGGGTAGTTCGGGTCAGCCCCAGCATTTT.

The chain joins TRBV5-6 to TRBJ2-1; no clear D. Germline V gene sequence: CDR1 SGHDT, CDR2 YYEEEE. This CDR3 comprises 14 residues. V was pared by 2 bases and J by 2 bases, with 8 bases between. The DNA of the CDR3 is TGTGCCAGCAGCTTTTATGGCCCCTACAATGAGCAGTTCTTC. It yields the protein CASSFYGPYNEQFF.

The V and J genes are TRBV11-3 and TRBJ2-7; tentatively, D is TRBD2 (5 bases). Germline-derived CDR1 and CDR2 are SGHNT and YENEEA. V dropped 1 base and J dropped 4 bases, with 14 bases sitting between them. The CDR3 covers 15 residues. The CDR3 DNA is TGTGCCAGCAGCTTAGCTCAGACTGGACTTTACGAGCAGTACTTC. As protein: CASSLAQTGLYEQYF.

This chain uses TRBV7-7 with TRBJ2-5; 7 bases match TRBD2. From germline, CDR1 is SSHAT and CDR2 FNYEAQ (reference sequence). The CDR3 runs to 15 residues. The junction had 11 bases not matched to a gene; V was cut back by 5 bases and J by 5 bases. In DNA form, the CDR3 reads TGTGCCAGCAGCGAACTCGGGTACGGGGGGGAGACCCAGTACTTC. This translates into CASSELGYGGETQYF.

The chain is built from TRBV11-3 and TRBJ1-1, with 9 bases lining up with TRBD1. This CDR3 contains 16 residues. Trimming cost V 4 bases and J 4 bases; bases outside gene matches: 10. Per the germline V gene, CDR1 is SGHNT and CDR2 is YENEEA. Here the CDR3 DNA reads TGTGCCAGCAGCTCCCGTGGGACAGGGAGGAGCACTGAAGCTTTCTTT. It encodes CASSSRGTGRSTEAFF.

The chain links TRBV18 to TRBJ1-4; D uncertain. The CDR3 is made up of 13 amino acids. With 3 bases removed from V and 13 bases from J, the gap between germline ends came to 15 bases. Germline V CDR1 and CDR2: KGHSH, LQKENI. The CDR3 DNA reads TGTGCCAGCTCACCCCCCGGGGTGAACACACTGTTTTTT. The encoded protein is CASSPPGVNTLFF.